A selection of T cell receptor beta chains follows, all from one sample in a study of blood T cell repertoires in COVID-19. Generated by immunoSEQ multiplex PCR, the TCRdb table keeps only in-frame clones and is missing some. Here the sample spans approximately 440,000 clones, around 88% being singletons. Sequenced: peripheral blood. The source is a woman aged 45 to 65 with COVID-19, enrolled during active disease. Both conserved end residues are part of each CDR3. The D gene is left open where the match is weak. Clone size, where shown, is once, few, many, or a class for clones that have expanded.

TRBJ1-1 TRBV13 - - CASSLSTGTNTEAFF TGTGCCAGCAGCTTATCAACAGGGACGAACACTGAAGCTTTCTTT
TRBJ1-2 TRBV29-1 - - CSVEGTARPYGYTF TGCAGCGTTGAAGGGACAGCGAGACCTTATGGCTACACCTTC
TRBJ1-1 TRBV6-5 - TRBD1 CASSEGQFVTEAFF TGTGCCAGCAGCGAGGGACAGTTCGTTACTGAAGCTTTCTTT
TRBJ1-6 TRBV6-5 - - CASSYSDSLYNSPLHF TGTGCCAGCAGTTACTCCGACAGCCTTTATAATTCACCCCTCCACTTT
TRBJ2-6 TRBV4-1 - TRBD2 CASSQGGAAGPSSGANVLTF TGCGCCAGCAGCCAAGGAGGTGCAGCGGGGCCCAGCTCTGGGGCCAACGTCCTGACTTTC
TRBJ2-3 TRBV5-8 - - CASSPGQFRTDTQYF TGTGCCAGCAGCCCCGGACAGTTTAGAACAGATACGCAGTATTTT
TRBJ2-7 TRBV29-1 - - CSVLGQSSYEQYF TGCAGCGTTCTAGGACAGAGCTCCTACGAGCAGTACTTC
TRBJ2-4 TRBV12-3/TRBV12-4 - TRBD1 CASSLGAGGGYF TGTGCCAGCAGTTTAGGGGCAGGGGGCGGGTACTTC
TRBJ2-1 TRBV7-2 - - CASSLFNNEQFF TGTGCCAGCAGCTTATTCAATAATGAGCAGTTCTTC
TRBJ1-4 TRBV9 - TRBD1 CASSVAPTGANEKLFF TGTGCCAGCAGCGTAGCTCCGACAGGGGCGAACGAAAAACTGTTTTTT
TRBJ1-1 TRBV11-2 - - CASSSGEAFF TGTGCCAGCAGCTCAGGTGAAGCTTTCTTT
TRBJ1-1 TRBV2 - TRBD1 CASSDRTGFTEAFF TGTGCCAGCAGTGACCGGACAGGCTTCACTGAAGCTTTCTTT
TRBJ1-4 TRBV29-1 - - CSVSTGANEKLFF TGCAGCGTTTCGACCGGGGCTAATGAAAAACTGTTTTTT
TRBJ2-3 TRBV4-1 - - CASSQDILTQYF TGCGCCAGCAGCCAAGATATACTAACGCAGTATTTT
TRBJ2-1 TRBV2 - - CASSETREQFF TGTGCCAGCAGTGAGACTAGGGAGCAGTTCTTC
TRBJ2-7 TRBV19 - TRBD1 CASSINPGQIHYEQYF TGTGCCAGTAGTATCAACCCGGGACAGATCCATTACGAGCAGTACTTC
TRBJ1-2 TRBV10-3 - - CAISESKRVYYGYTF TGTGCCATCAGTGAGTCGAAGCGGGTTTACTATGGCTACACCTTC
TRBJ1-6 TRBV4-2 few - CASSQDNRATSPLHF TGTGCCAGCAGCCAAGATAACAGAGCAACTTCACCCCTCCACTTT
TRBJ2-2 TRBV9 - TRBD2 CASSHPTSGGANAGELFF TGTGCCAGCAGCCATCCGACTAGCGGGGGCGCCAACGCCGGGGAGCTGTTTTTT
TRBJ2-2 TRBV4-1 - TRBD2 CASSQERGGVGGELFF TGCGCCAGCAGCCAAGAGCGGGGGGGCGTCGGCGGGGAGCTGTTTTTT
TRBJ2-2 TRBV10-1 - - CASSPGRSGTGELFF TGCGCCAGCAGTCCTGGGAGGTCGGGTACCGGGGAGCTGTTTTTT
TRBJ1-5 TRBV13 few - CASSLGGASNQPQHF TGTGCCAGCAGCTTGGGGGGGGCGAGCAATCAGCCCCAGCATTTT
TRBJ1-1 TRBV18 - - CASSPSPPGTEAFF TGTGCCAGCTCACCGTCTCCCCCGGGCACTGAAGCTTTCTTT
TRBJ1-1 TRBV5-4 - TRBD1 CASSPEGNLWTGPMLAFF TGTGCCAGCAGCCCGGAAGGGAATTTGTGGACAGGGCCTATGTTGGCTTTCTTT
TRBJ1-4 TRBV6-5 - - CASKVGSMGNEKLFF TGTGCCAGCAAGGTGGGGAGCATGGGGAATGAAAAACTGTTTTTT
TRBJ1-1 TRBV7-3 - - CASSFDRGTEAFF TGTGCCAGCAGCTTCGACAGAGGCACTGAAGCTTTCTTT
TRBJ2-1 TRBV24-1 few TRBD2 CATSVLSGGSYNEQFF TGTGCCACCAGTGTCCTCTCGGGGGGATCCTACAATGAGCAGTTCTTC
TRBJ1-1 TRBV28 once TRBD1 CASSLRRGQGNTEAFF TGTGCCAGCAGTTTACGCAGGGGGCAGGGGAACACTGAAGCTTTCTTT
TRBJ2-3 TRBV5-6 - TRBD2 CASSLGLAGTPDTQYF TGTGCCAGCAGCTTGGGGCTAGCGGGGACCCCGGATACGCAGTATTTT
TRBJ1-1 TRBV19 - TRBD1 CASSLPTGSFTNTEAFF TGTGCCAGTAGTCTCCCGACAGGGAGCTTTACGAACACTGAAGCTTTCTTT
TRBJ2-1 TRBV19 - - CASSLREGSYNEQFF TGTGCCAGTAGTCTCCGGGAAGGCTCCTACAATGAGCAGTTCTTC
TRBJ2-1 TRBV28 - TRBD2 CASSTLAGPYGEQFF TGTGCCAGCAGCACCTTAGCGGGGCCTTACGGTGAGCAGTTCTTC
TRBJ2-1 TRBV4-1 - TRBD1 CASSQTYRGNYNEQFF TGCGCCAGCAGCCAAACCTACAGGGGAAACTACAATGAGCAGTTCTTC
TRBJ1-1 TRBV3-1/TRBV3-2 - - CASSFLGRVTLETEAFF TGTGCCAGCAGCTTCTTAGGGAGGGTCACCCTGGAAACTGAAGCTTTCTTT
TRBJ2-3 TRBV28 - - CASSSGGPGTDTQYF TGTGCCAGCAGTTCAGGGGGGCCCGGCACAGATACGCAGTATTTT
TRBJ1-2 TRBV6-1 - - CASSEVPRADGYTF TGTGCCAGCAGTGAAGTGCCCAGGGCGGATGGCTACACCTTC
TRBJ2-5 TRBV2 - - CASSQGATQETQYF TGTGCCAGCAGTCAAGGGGCAACACAAGAGACCCAGTACTTC